A selection of T cell receptor beta chains follows, all from one sample in a study of OX40 agonist ivuxolimab in advanced cancers. The protocol was immunoSEQ multiplex PCR, while the TCRdb copy is restricted to in-frame clones and leaves out a portion. This sample yields 45,000 to 65,000 clones, of which less than 95% are seen a single time; approximately 8.3% belongs to the top ten. Sequencing used CD4+ or CD8+ T cells sorted from blood, obtained in a trial of the OX40 agonist ivuxolimab. Source of these receptors: an adult with an advanced solid tumor such as melanoma, head and neck, liver or kidney cancer. CDR3s include the opening cysteine and the closing phenylalanine or tryptophan. Each record gives: D gene, V gene, J gene, CDR3 length, clone size, CDR3 protein, CDR3 DNA. A D gene is named only where the DNA matches it firmly. Expanded clones are given a class, and other clones once, few, many or no size at all.

D gene: TRBD2
V gene: TRBV7-8
J gene: TRBJ2-7
CDR3 length: 18
clone size: .
CDR3 protein: CASSLASSGFLPSYEQYF
CDR3 DNA: TGTGCCAGCAGCTTAGCATCTAGCGGCTTCTTACCCTCCTACGAGCAGTACTTC

D gene: .
V gene: TRBV9
J gene: TRBJ2-5
CDR3 length: 14
clone size: .
CDR3 protein: CASSVGGSPVTQYF
CDR3 DNA: TGTGCCAGCAGCGTAGGGGGGTCCCCAGTGACCCAGTACTTC

D gene: .
V gene: TRBV13
J gene: TRBJ1-4
CDR3 length: 14
clone size: .
CDR3 protein: CASSFDATNEKLFF
CDR3 DNA: TGTGCCAGCAGCTTCGACGCAACTAATGAAAAACTGTTTTTT

D gene: TRBD1
V gene: TRBV7-9
J gene: TRBJ1-2
CDR3 length: 16
clone size: .
CDR3 protein: CASSLSTGAHSYGYTF
CDR3 DNA: TGTGCCAGCAGCTTAAGCACAGGGGCCCATTCGTATGGCTACACCTTC

D gene: .
V gene: TRBV15
J gene: TRBJ1-1
CDR3 length: 13
clone size: .
CDR3 protein: CATSSPENTEAFF
CDR3 DNA: TGTGCCACCAGCAGCCCGGAGAACACTGAAGCTTTCTTT

D gene: .
V gene: TRBV6-4
J gene: TRBJ2-7
CDR3 length: 15
clone size: .
CDR3 protein: CASSEIPGSINEQYF
CDR3 DNA: TGTGCCAGCAGTGAAATCCCCGGGAGTATAAACGAGCAGTACTTC

D gene: .
V gene: TRBV11-3
J gene: TRBJ2-3
CDR3 length: 13
clone size: .
CDR3 protein: CASRGGPGDTQYF
CDR3 DNA: TGTGCCAGCAGGGGGGGGCCAGGAGATACGCAGTATTTT

D gene: .
V gene: TRBV5-4
J gene: TRBJ1-2
CDR3 length: 16
clone size: .
CDR3 protein: CASSLWSTPGSYGYTF
CDR3 DNA: TGTGCCAGCAGCTTGTGGTCAACTCCAGGGTCCTATGGCTACACCTTC

D gene: TRBD2
V gene: TRBV7-2
J gene: TRBJ2-7
CDR3 length: 16
clone size: .
CDR3 protein: CASSGGLAGLTYEQYF
CDR3 DNA: TGTGCCAGCAGCGGTGGACTAGCGGGGTTGACCTACGAGCAGTACTTC

D gene: .
V gene: TRBV11-2
J gene: TRBJ1-1
CDR3 length: 17
clone size: once
CDR3 protein: CASSLAFGVRTNTEAFF
CDR3 DNA: TGTGCCAGCAGCTTAGCATTTGGGGTCAGAACAAACACTGAAGCTTTCTTT

D gene: .
V gene: TRBV28
J gene: TRBJ2-7
CDR3 length: 12
clone size: .
CDR3 protein: CASGLGANEQYF
CDR3 DNA: TGTGCCAGCGGACTTGGGGCCAACGAGCAGTACTTC